The 16 T cell receptor beta chains below come from one sample, sequenced in a study of technical replicates of blood from a few donors. Libraries were prepared by immunoSEQ multiplex PCR; TCRdb keeps only in-frame clonotypes and omits some of them. Found here are approximately 82,000 clones, 80% to 95% of them singletons; the top ten hold over 0.25%. Sequenced material: T cells isolated from PBMCs. These receptors originate from a human donor in good health.

This clone was counted once. The V call is TRBV30, the J call TRBJ1-3; no clear D gene. Between the trimmed V and J ends, which lost 0 bases and 0 bases, there was a span of 15 bases. Germline V gene sequence: CDR1 GTSNPN, CDR2 SVGIG (reference sequence). The CDR3 is made up of 17 amino acids. CDR3 amino acids: CAWSVVRRTLSGNTIYF. Here the CDR3 DNA reads TGTGCCTGGAGTGTCGTTCGGAGGACGCTCTCTGGAAACACCATATATTTT.

V is TRBV10-1 and J is TRBJ2-7, with D perhaps TRBD1 (5 bases). Germline V lookup: CDR1 WNHNN, CDR2 SYGVQD (reference sequence). V dropped 6 bases and J dropped 1 base, with 16 bases sitting between them. The CDR3 is made up of 15 amino acids. The CDR3 sequence: CASRKTEKISYEQYF. In DNA form, the CDR3 reads TGCGCCAGCAGAAAGACAGAAAAAATATCCTACGAGCAGTACTTC.

The rearrangement links TRBV6-1 to TRBJ2-7; TRBD1 matches 9 bases. V was clipped by 3 bases and J by 9 bases; unmatched bases: 15. Germline-derived CDR1 and CDR2 are MNHNS and SASEGT. This CDR3 spans 16 amino acids. CDR3 nucleotides: TGTGCCAGCAGTGACCACTCGGGACAGGGCTTCTATTGGCAGTACTTC. Its translation is CASSDHSGQGFYWQYF.

V gene TRBV5-1 combines with J gene TRBJ2-5; TRBD2 aligns across 8 bases. Germline CDR1 and CDR2: SGHRS and YFSETQ. Trimming cost V 4 bases and J 5 bases; bases outside gene matches: 7. The CDR3 spans 14 residues. This CDR3 is CASSGGRSGETQYF. CDR3 DNA sequence: TGCGCCAGCAGCGGCGGGAGGTCCGGGGAGACCCAGTACTTC.

V gene TRBV10-1 combines with J gene TRBJ1-1; D is unclear. V shed 3 bases and J shed 1 base, with 12 bases lying between them. Looked up from germline, CDR1 is WNHNN and CDR2 is SYGVQD (reference sequence). The CDR3 is 15 residues long. CDR3 amino acids: CASSDPAGGNTEAFF. CDR3 sequence (DNA): TGCGCCAGCAGTGACCCAGCGGGAGGGAACACTGAAGCTTTCTTT.

The chain couples TRBV6-5 to TRBJ1-6; D is possibly TRBD1 (6 bases). The V and J ends lost 6 bases and 6 bases respectively, with 12 bases between them. Germline CDR1 and CDR2: MNHEY and SVGAGI. This CDR3 region has 14 residues. The CDR3 DNA follows: TGTGCCAGCAGAACGGGACACCTTAATTCACCCCTCCACTTT. This codes for CASRTGHLNSPLHF.

The J gene is TRBJ1-1, the V gene TRBV5-1; 10 bases match TRBD1. The V and J ends lost 4 bases and 4 bases, in that order; junction bases with no gene match: 7. The CDR3 contains 15 residues. Germline-derived CDR1 and CDR2 are SGHRS and YFSETQ. CDR3 coding DNA: TGCGCCAGCAGCCCATATGGACAGGGGGGCACTGAAGCTTTCTTT. Amino acids: CASSPYGQGGTEAFF.

The V gene is TRBV19, the J gene TRBJ2-3, with 7 bases identical to TRBD2. Per the germline V gene, CDR1 is LNHDA and CDR2 is SQIVND (reference sequence). This CDR3 comprises 17 residues. Germline trimming cut 6 bases from V and 0 bases from J; bases unmatched to any gene: 12. CDR3 DNA sequence: TGTGCCAGTAGCCTGGGAGGGAGTGGTTCTAGCACAGATACGCAGTATTTT. Protein sequence: CASSLGGSGSSTDTQYF.

This chain connects TRBV30 to TRBJ2-6, with D perhaps matching TRBD1 (5 bases). V was trimmed by 4 bases and J by 1 base, leaving 17 bases between them. From germline, CDR1 is GTSNPN and CDR2 SVGIG (reference sequence). The CDR3 is 17 amino acids. The CDR3 is CAWKGRSGYSGANVLTF. The CDR3 DNA is TGTGCCTGGAAGGGTCGGTCAGGGTATTCTGGGGCCAACGTCCTGACTTTC.

The rearrangement uses TRBV5-6 and TRBJ2-5; D is perhaps TRBD1 (6 bases). This CDR3 has 13 amino acids. Germline values: CDR1 SGHDT, CDR2 YYEEEE. V dropped 4 bases and J dropped 10 bases, with 17 bases sitting between them. The CDR3 is CASSDSTGGDQYF. DNA of the CDR3: TGTGCCAGCAGCGACTCGACAGGAGGAGACCAGTACTTC.

CDR3 region: CASSSQGAGDGYTF. CDR3 bases: TGCGCCAGCAGCTCTCAGGGGGCAGGGGACGGCTACACCTTC. V usage is TRBV5-1 and J usage is TRBJ1-2; 8 bases agree with TRBD1. The CDR3 contains 14 residues. CDR1 is SGHRS and CDR2 is YFSETQ in the germline V gene. V shed 3 bases, J shed 8 bases, and the junction held 9 bases outside the gene matches.

CDR3 in DNA: TGTGCCAGCAGGGAATCCACAGGGAGGGCGTATTTT. Its translation: CASRESTGRAYF. The chain couples TRBV6-5 to TRBJ2-3, with D perhaps TRBD2 (7 bases). Germline V gene data show CDR1 as MNHEY and CDR2 as SVGAGI. V lost 6 bases and J lost 14, with 18 bases in between. This CDR3 is built from 12 residues.

This chain uses TRBV7-9 with TRBJ1-1; possibly TRBD1 for D (5 bases). The CDR3 is 14 amino acids. V was shortened by 1 base and J by 6 bases, with 12 bases between the two germline ends. Germline V lookup: CDR1 SEHNR, CDR2 FQNEAQ (reference sequence). This CDR3 is CASSLVLQGPEAFF. The DNA for the CDR3 is TGTGCCAGCAGCTTAGTTCTCCAGGGCCCTGAAGCTTTCTTT.

This chain uses TRBV28 with TRBJ1-2; D perhaps matches TRBD1 (6 bases). Germline V gene lookup returns CDR1 MDHEN and CDR2 SYDVKM. CDR3 length: 14 residues. V shed 1 base and J shed 7 bases, with 13 bases lying between them. The CDR3 nucleotides are TGTGCCAGCAGTTTATCCCCTTCGACAGGTGGCTACACCTTC. Its protein is CASSLSPSTGGYTF.

This clone was counted between two and nine times. CDR3 DNA sequence: TGTGCCTGGAATAGAATTCCGGGTGAAAAACTGTTTTTT. Its translation is CAWNRIPGEKLFF. V and J are TRBV30 and TRBJ1-4, with D unclear. V lost 4 bases and J lost 7, with 13 bases in between. The CDR3 is made up of 13 amino acids. The germline V gene has CDR1 GTSNPN and CDR2 SVGIG (reference sequence).

V and J are TRBV2 and TRBJ1-2; tentative D call: TRBD1 (6 bases). CDR3 length: 14 amino acids. The V end lost 3 bases, the J end lost 4 bases, and 12 bases lay between the germline ends. Germline CDR1 SNHLY, CDR2 FYNNEI. The CDR3 is CASSDEPGAYGYTF. CDR3 coding DNA: TGTGCCAGCAGTGACGAGCCAGGGGCCTATGGCTACACCTTC.